The rows below give T cell receptor beta chains drawn from one sample of a study of T-cell reconstitution after alpha-beta-depleted transplantation in children. TCRdb ran MiXCR on the PCR reads and lists one entry per CDR3 protein. The sample shows 200,000 or so distinct CDR3 sequences, about 7% of them seen only once. Sequenced material: PBMCs, taken before TCRalphabeta/CD19-depleted stem cell transplant. The origin of the receptors is a boy younger than 10 with acute lymphoblastic leukemia, due to receive a stem cell transplant. CDR3s include the opening cysteine and the closing phenylalanine or tryptophan. The D gene is left open where the match is weak. A row's size may be missing; if present it is once, few, many or a size class.

TRBD2	TRBJ2-3	TRBV6-1	-	CASEGLSGLAEGGTDTQYF	TGTGCCAGCGAAGGCCTCTCCGGACTAGCGGAGGGGGGCACAGATACGCAGTATTTT
TRBD2	TRBJ2-7	TRBV5-5	few	CASSGGGGLSYEQYF	TGTGCCAGCAGCGGCGGGGGAGGACTCTCCTACGAGCAGTACTTC
-	TRBJ2-5	TRBV5-1	few	CASKTGEGTQYF	TGCGCCAGCAAGACGGGAGAAGGGACCCAGTACTTC
-	TRBJ2-3	TRBV25-1	many	CASSESWRGIDTQYF	TGTGCCAGCAGTGAATCTTGGCGGGGAATTGATACGCAGTATTTT
TRBD1	TRBJ1-5	TRBV2	many	CASSIGQGFTQPQHF	TGTGCCAGCAGTATTGGACAGGGCTTTACTCAGCCCCAGCATTTT
TRBD1	TRBJ1-1	TRBV5-1	many	CASSPMTGANTEAFF	TGCGCCAGCAGCCCGATGACAGGGGCAAACACTGAAGCTTTCTTT
-	TRBJ2-3	TRBV29-1	few	CSPMDSTDTQYF	TGCAGCCCGATGGACAGCACAGATACGCAGTATTTT
-	TRBJ2-7	TRBV28	-	CASSSPGTLQSYEQYF	TGTGCCAGCAGCTCCCCCGGGACATTGCAATCCTACGAGCAGTACTTC
-	TRBJ2-7	TRBV5-5	-	CASSFSATTDYEQYF	TGTGCCAGCAGCTTCTCGGCTACCACGGACTACGAGCAGTACTTC
-	TRBJ2-1	TRBV20-1	many	CSAPPGEEQFF	TGCAGTGCCCCCCCAGGGGAAGAGCAGTTCTTC